The 7 T cell receptor beta chains in this list originate from one sample, sequenced in a study of blood T cell repertoires in COVID-19. This table comes from immunoSEQ multiplex PCR, and its TCRdb copy is limited to in-frame clones, with some not included. This table holds some 120,000 clones, roughly four fifths found once. The sequenced sample was peripheral blood. The receptors were sampled from a woman aged 50 to 60 with acute or convalescent COVID-19.

The chain carries TRBV11-2 and TRBJ1-2, with 10 bases fitting TRBD1. The CDR3 extends over 15 amino acids. J was trimmed by 8 bases and V by 1 base; bases with no gene match: 7. Germline lookup yields CDR1 SGHAT and CDR2 FQNNGV. CDR3 region: CASSLGGTGVIGYTF. The CDR3 DNA reads TGTGCCAGCAGCTTAGGAGGGACAGGGGTTATAGGCTACACCTTC.

The chain links TRBV7-6 to TRBJ1-1; weak D call: TRBD1 (6 bases). Germline V gives CDR1 SGHVS, CDR2 FNYEAQ. This CDR3 contains 15 residues. With 1 base removed from V and 4 bases from J, the gap between germline ends came to 13 bases. The CDR3 protein is CASSLVGRGFTEAFF. DNA of the CDR3: TGTGCCAGCAGCTTAGTCGGCAGGGGCTTCACTGAAGCTTTCTTT.

The chain joins TRBV2 to TRBJ2-7; 10 nucleotides match TRBD1. Germline V gene sequence: CDR1 SNHLY, CDR2 FYNNEI. The V gene end was trimmed by 1 base and the J gene end by 3 bases; junction bases not matched to a gene: 0. The CDR3 loop spans 14 amino acids. DNA of the CDR3: TGTGCCAGCAGTGAAGGGGACAGGGGCTACGAGCAGTACTTC. Its translation: CASSEGDRGYEQYF.

This rearrangement joins TRBV7-9 to TRBJ1-1; 8 bases agree with TRBD1. The V gene end was trimmed by 5 bases and the J gene end by 0 bases; junction bases not matched to a gene: 17. The CDR3 is 19 residues long. Germline-derived CDR1 and CDR2 are SEHNR and FQNEAQ (reference sequence). CDR3 residues: CASSQKVVWTGNMNTEAFF. CDR3 nucleotide sequence: TGTGCCAGCAGCCAAAAGGTGGTCTGGACAGGGAACATGAACACTGAAGCTTTCTTT.

This clone was seen once. DNA for the CDR3: TGTGCCAGCAGCCTAGGGTCCGGGGGAGTCGGTGGGGCCAACGTCCTGACTTTC. Its protein is CASSLGSGGVGGANVLTF. The J gene is TRBJ2-6, the V gene TRBV7-6, with D perhaps TRBD2 (6 bases). Trimming cost V 5 bases and J 3 bases, with 20 bases left between them. The CDR3 sequence is 18 residues long. CDR1 is SGHVS, CDR2 FNYEAQ, per germline.

The chain uses TRBV5-1 and TRBJ2-1, with D possibly TRBD2 on 5 matching bases. Trimming cost V 1 base and J 5 bases, with 13 bases left between them. CDR3 size: 15 residues. Germline CDR1 is SGHRS and CDR2 is YFSETQ. CDR3 DNA: TGCGCCAGCAGCTTGACGGCTCCGAGGGACAATGAGCAGTTCTTC. Amino acid sequence: CASSLTAPRDNEQFF.

V usage is TRBV3-1 (or the pseudogene TRBV3-2) and J usage is TRBJ1-1, with a weak D call TRBD1 (6 bases). Germline CDR1 reads LGHDT; CDR2 reads YNNKEL (reference sequence). Deletions cut 5 bases from V and 6 bases from J, with 13 bases between. The CDR3 totals 13 residues. As DNA, the CDR3 is TGTGCCAGCAGCTTTACACAGGGTGCTGAAGCTTTCTTT. This gives the protein CASSFTQGAEAFF.